This passage covers 4 T cell receptor beta chains from one sample sequenced in a study of T-cell memory formation after mild COVID-19. TCRdb reprocessed the 5' RACE reads with MiXCR, giving one entry per CDR3 protein. This sample has just under 550,000 distinct CDR3 sequences, with roughly 21% found just once. Sequenced sample: PBMCs or a T cell subset sorted from them (not recorded which). These receptors were taken from an adult woman who had mild COVID-19 (a few samples of this study predate the infection). Cell type and time point are not known.

This clonotype showed up just a few times. The chain employs TRBV12-3 or TRBV12-4 and TRBJ2-1, with 11 bases identical to TRBD2. There are 18 residues in the CDR3. The V segment lost 6 bases and the J segment 0 bases; nucleotides outside the gene matches: 10. CDR3 amino acids: CASSMGTSGESSYNEQFF. The CDR3 coding sequence is TGTGCCAGCAGCATGGGGACTAGCGGCGAAAGCTCCTACAATGAGCAGTTCTTC.

The chain joins TRBV5-1 to TRBJ2-7, with TRBD1 identical over 7 bases. V shed 5 bases and J 4 bases; nucleotides not matched to a gene: 12. Germline assignment: CDR1 SGHRS and CDR2 YFSETQ. The CDR3 has 15 amino acids. In DNA, the CDR3 is TGCGCCAGCAGGACCCTTGGGACAGCCAATTACGAGCAGTACTTC. This sequence encodes CASRTLGTANYEQYF.

V and J are TRBV6-5 and TRBJ1-3; D not certain. V was pared by 0 bases and J by 0 bases, with 6 bases between. Germline values: CDR1 MNHEY, CDR2 SVGAGI. The CDR3 sequence is 15 residues long. Written as DNA, the CDR3 is TGTGCCAGCAGTTACTCTACACTCTCTGGAAACACCATATATTTT. It codes for CASSYSTLSGNTIYF.

V and J are TRBV7-2 and TRBJ2-2; unclear D gene. The CDR3 contains 14 residues. The V and J ends lost 8 bases and 6 bases respectively, with 16 bases between them. CDR1 SGHTA and CDR2 FQGNSA come from the germline V gene. CDR3 protein: CASLLRRGAGELFF. CDR3 bases: TGTGCCAGCCTCCTTAGGCGAGGCGCCGGGGAGCTGTTTTTT. The full variable domain, its missing parts supplied by reference TRBV7-2 and TRBJ2-2, is GAGVSQSPSNKVTEKGKDVELRCDPISGHTALYWYRQSLGQGLEFLIYFQGNSAPDKSGLPSDRFSAERTGGSVSTLTIQRTQQEDSAVYLCASLLRRGAGELFFGEGSRLTVL.